The 2 T cell receptor beta chains listed next were all sequenced from one sample in a study of blood T cell repertoires in COVID-19. Sequencing used immunoSEQ multiplex PCR; TCRdb keeps in-frame clones, though not all of them. The sample has approximately 81,000 clones; roughly four fifths are singletons. Sequences were obtained from peripheral blood. The receptors shown here come from a human donor in a cohort sampled during active COVID-19.

This chain joins TRBV16 and TRBJ1-3; D may be TRBD1 (5 bases). CDR3 length equals 15 residues. Per the germline V gene, CDR1 is KGHSY and CDR2 is FQNENV. Trimming took off 8 bases at V and 4 bases at J, with 18 bases between the two ends. The CDR3 protein is CASSPPGLSGNTIYF. CDR3 DNA: TGTGCCAGCTCCCCCCCGGGACTTTCCGGAAACACCATATATTTT.

V is TRBV18 and J is TRBJ2-7; 9 bases fit TRBD1. The ends lost 3 bases at V and 0 bases at J; junction bases unmatched: 3. The CDR3 has 15 residues. The V gene's germline CDR1 is KGHSH and CDR2 LQKENI. CDR3: CASSPGQGSSYEQYF. The CDR3 DNA reads TGTGCCAGCTCACCGGGACAGGGAAGCTCCTACGAGCAGTACTTC.